The 31 T cell receptor beta chains listed next were all sequenced from one sample in a study of T-cell memory formation after mild COVID-19. TCRdb fed the 5' RACE reads into MiXCR, producing one record per CDR3 protein. The sample gives roughly 14,000 distinct CDR3 sequences, over 20% of which show up once; around 60% is in the top ten. The sample consisted of PBMCs or a T cell subset sorted from them (not recorded which). The receptors were gathered from a man between 18 and 29 years old who had mild COVID-19 (a few samples of this study predate the infection). Cell type and time point are not known.

In its sample, this clonotype was seen many times. The chain recombines TRBV6-6 with TRBJ2-3, with D possibly being TRBD1 or TRBD2 (5 bases each). The V and J ends lost 1 base and 0 bases respectively, with 17 bases between them. This CDR3 comprises 18 residues. The germline V gene has CDR1 MNHNY and CDR2 SVGAGI (reference sequence). CDR3 protein: CASSYWDPRPPSTDTQYF. In nucleotides, the CDR3 is TGTGCCAGCAGTTACTGGGACCCCCGGCCTCCAAGCACAGATACGCAGTATTTT.

V is TRBV2 and J is TRBJ2-2; 11 bases line up with TRBD1. Germline V gives CDR1 SNHLY, CDR2 FYNNEI. The CDR3 sequence is 15 residues long. The J segment lost 5 bases and the V segment lost 10 bases, leaving 9 bases of the junction unmatched. For the CDR3, the DNA is TGTGCCACCTGGGCGGGACAGGGGGGGACCGGGGAGCTGTTTTTT. It yields the protein CATWAGQGGTGELFF.

The sample holds many counts of this clonotype. The rearrangement links TRBV7-2 to TRBJ2-3, with D possibly called TRBD1 or TRBD2 (5 bases each). Per the germline V gene, CDR1 is SGHTA and CDR2 is FQGNSA. The ends were cut back, 5 bases at V and 4 bases at J, with 16 bases in the middle. The CDR3 covers 15 residues. The CDR3 loop reads CASSPWDVTPDTQYF. The CDR3 nucleotides are TGTGCCAGCAGCCCGTGGGACGTCACGCCAGATACGCAGTATTTT.

This clonotype was recorded many times. V gene TRBV6-2 or TRBV6-3 combines with J gene TRBJ2-4, with no clear D. The CDR3 has 15 residues. The ends were cut back, 6 bases at V and 0 bases at J, with 12 bases in the middle. Germline CDR1 and CDR2: MNHEY and SVGEGT. In DNA, the CDR3 is TGTGCCAGCAGCCCGGGCAGACTAGCCAAAAACATTCAGTACTTC. This sequence encodes CASSPGRLAKNIQYF.

CDR3 DNA sequence: TGTGCCAGCAGCCCTTCCGGGGGGATCGGGGAGCTGTTTTTT. Translated: CASSPSGGIGELFF. The chain is built from TRBV9 and TRBJ2-2, with 7 bases that match TRBD2. CDR3 length: 14 residues. The germline V gene encodes CDR1 SGDLS and CDR2 YYNGEE. J gave up 7 bases and V 4 bases, and 7 bases lay outside the gene matches.

This clonotype has at least ten counts. This chain uses TRBV20-1 with TRBJ2-7, with D perhaps TRBD1 (8 bases). Looked up from germline, CDR1 is DFQATT and CDR2 is SNEGSKA (reference sequence). With 3 bases removed from V and 4 bases from J, the gap between germline ends came to 13 bases. This CDR3 region has 13 residues. In DNA form, the CDR3 reads TGCAGTGCTAGCCACAGGGGGGGGTACGAGCAGTACTTC. It encodes CSASHRGGYEQYF.

The chain combines TRBV29-1 with TRBJ2-1; 7 bases match TRBD2. The CDR3 sequence is 12 residues long. The junction had 2 bases not matched to a gene; V was cut back by 1 base and J by 8 bases. Germline V gives CDR1 SQVTM, CDR2 ANQGSEA. The CDR3 DNA reads TGCAGCGTTGAAGCGGGGGGATATGAGCAGTTCTTC. Encoded protein: CSVEAGGYEQFF.

This clonotype came up a few times. V gene TRBV11-2 combines with J gene TRBJ2-3; D is ambiguous. The V end lost 7 bases, the J end lost 3 bases, and 23 bases lay between the germline ends. CDR1 SGHAT and CDR2 FQNNGV come from the germline V gene. The CDR3 contains 17 residues. The CDR3 DNA follows: TGTGCCAGCACAATAGTTACGGTATCGCCGGCGACAGATACGCAGTATTTT. Translating gives CASTIVTVSPATDTQYF.

Relative to its sample, this clonotype is medium-sized. The V call is TRBV23-1, the J call TRBJ2-1; no clear D. TRBV23-1 is designated an ORF whose function remains uncertain. Trimming shortened V by 0 bases and J by 9 bases, and 6 bases separated the two germline ends. The CDR3 spans 12 residues. The CDR3 spells CASSQSKGEQFF. The DNA of the CDR3 is TGCGCCAGCAGTCAATCGAAGGGTGAGCAGTTCTTC.

This clonotype was found many times. The gene calls are TRBV9 and TRBJ2-7; D call uncertain. Trimming took off 4 bases at V and 2 bases at J, with 13 bases between the two ends. This CDR3 spans 14 amino acids. The V gene's germline CDR1 is SGDLS and CDR2 YYNGEE. The CDR3 DNA sequence: TGTGCCAGCAGCACCGAATGGGCACCCTACGAGCAGTACTTC. This sequence encodes CASSTEWAPYEQYF.

This clonotype was seen repeatedly, ten times or more. The rearrangement links TRBV7-9 to TRBJ2-1, with 11 nucleotides matching TRBD2. From germline, CDR1 is SEHNR and CDR2 FQNEAQ (reference sequence). This CDR3 has 19 residues. V gave up 5 bases and J gave up 0 bases; unmatched junction bases: 12. The CDR3 bases are TGTGCCAGCAGCCGAACTGGGACTAGCGGAAATAGCTCCTACAATGAGCAGTTCTTC. It is translated as CASSRTGTSGNSSYNEQFF.

This clonotype was picked up a small number of times. This chain's CDR3 is CASSQIGLGQPQHF. The CDR3 DNA reads TGCGCCAGCAGCCAGATAGGATTAGGTCAGCCCCAGCATTTT. The genes are TRBV4-3 and TRBJ1-5; D remains ambiguous. Germline assignment: CDR1 LGHNA and CDR2 YSLEER. Trimming removed 3 bases at V and 6 bases at J, with 12 bases between. The CDR3 is 14 residues long.

The table lists this clonotype with many counts. As DNA, the CDR3 is TGCGCCAGCAGCCGCCCTCCAGCACCGGGAGAGACCCAGTACTTC. It is translated as CASSRPPAPGETQYF. The rearrangement links TRBV4-1 to TRBJ2-5; D unclear. The CDR3 spans 15 residues. The V and J ends lost 4 bases and 4 bases respectively, with 16 bases between them. CDR1 is MGHRA and CDR2 is YSYEKL in the germline V gene.

The chain uses TRBV12-3 or TRBV12-4 and TRBJ1-1, with 8 bases that match TRBD1. This CDR3 is built from 17 residues. V trimming: 4 bases; J trimming: 3 bases; junction bases outside the gene matches: 13. Here the CDR3 reads CASSWGTGYFSDTEAFF. The CDR3 bases are TGTGCCAGCAGTTGGGGGACAGGCTACTTTTCGGACACTGAAGCTTTCTTT.

The chain employs TRBV6-6 and TRBJ2-5; no clear D. Per germline, CDR1 MNHNY and CDR2 SVGAGI (reference sequence). V shed 0 bases and J shed 5 bases, with 1 base lying between them. This CDR3 is built from 11 residues. The DNA for the CDR3 is TGTGCCAGCAGTTACTCGGAGACCCAGTACTTC. It translates to CASSYSETQYF.

The chain combines TRBV10-3 with TRBJ1-1, with 7 bases fitting TRBD1. Germline V gene lookup returns CDR1 ENHRY and CDR2 SYGVKD. With 2 bases clipped from V and 4 bases from J, the junction kept 4 bases outside the gene matches. The CDR3 is 14 residues long. The CDR3 DNA sequence: TGTGCCATCAGTGAGACAGGGGAGGCCACTGAAGCTTTCTTT. Translated, it gives CAISETGEATEAFF.

By proportion, this clonotype is medium-sized. This chain joins TRBV4-1 and TRBJ2-5, with a tentative D call TRBD2 (5 bases). Germline CDR1 is MGHRA and CDR2 is YSYEKL. The CDR3 has 16 amino acids. V dropped 1 base and J dropped 2 bases, with 14 bases sitting between them. The CDR3 nucleotides are TGCGCCAGCAGCCAAGGCGCCGGGATCACACAAGAGACCCAGTACTTC. Translating gives CASSQGAGITQETQYF.

The chain combines TRBV12-3 or TRBV12-4 with TRBJ2-7; a weak D match, TRBD2 (8 bases). V was clipped by 5 bases and J by 5 bases, with 16 bases between them. CDR3 size: 14 residues. Here the CDR3 reads CASSPGGQGDEQYF. The CDR3 DNA is TGTGCCAGCAGTCCGGGAGGGCAGGGGGACGAGCAGTACTTC.

This clonotype was seen ten or more times. V and J are TRBV6-2 or TRBV6-3 and TRBJ1-5, with unresolved D. The V end lost 6 bases, the J end lost 0 bases, and 12 bases lay between the germline ends. CDR1 and CDR2 (germline): MNHEY, SVGEGT. The CDR3 extends over 15 amino acids. The CDR3 nucleotides are TGTGCCAGCAGGGTTGATGGGTCTAGCAATCAGCCCCAGCATTTT. This encodes CASRVDGSSNQPQHF.

This clonotype was detected many times. The chain is built from TRBV6-1 and TRBJ2-1; D not resolved. This CDR3 has 15 amino acids. V was cut by 5 bases and J by 0 bases, with 11 bases left in between. CDR1 and CDR2 from the germline V gene are MNHNS and SASEGT. The CDR3 DNA reads as TGTGCCAGCAGTCCCATGCTTAGCTCCTACAATGAGCAGTTCTTC. This sequence encodes CASSPMLSSYNEQFF.

The V gene is TRBV9, the J gene TRBJ1-6, with D possibly TRBD1 on 5 matching bases. Trimming stripped 3 bases from V and 0 bases from J, with 16 bases between. This CDR3 has 18 residues. The germline gives CDR1 SGDLS, CDR2 YYNGEE. The CDR3 spells CASSDGDRQSSYNSPLHF. CDR3 nucleotide sequence: TGTGCCAGCAGCGACGGAGACAGACAGAGCTCCTATAATTCACCCCTCCACTTT.

This clonotype was observed at least ten times. The genes are TRBV4-1 and TRBJ1-6, with a tentative D call TRBD1 (5 bases). This CDR3 region has 17 residues. Germline V gene sequence: CDR1 MGHRA, CDR2 YSYEKL. V lost 3 bases and J 7 bases, leaving 19 bases between the germline ends. The CDR3 region has the DNA TGCGCCAGCAGCCACGCCGGGACGGGTTTGTCGAATTCACCCCTCCACTTT. Protein product: CASSHAGTGLSNSPLHF.

CDR3 protein: CASSRPGAMDYGYTF. As DNA, the CDR3 is TGCGCCAGCAGCCGGCCAGGGGCCATGGACTATGGCTACACCTTC. V is TRBV4-1 and J is TRBJ1-2, with D possibly being TRBD1 (6 bases). The CDR3 is made up of 15 amino acids. The germline V gene has CDR1 MGHRA and CDR2 YSYEKL. The V end lost 4 bases, the J end lost 3 bases, and 15 bases lay between the germline ends.

This clonotype occurred a few times. The chain links TRBV11-2 to TRBJ1-6; no clear D gene. Germline V lookup: CDR1 SGHAT, CDR2 FQNNGV. Trimming shortened V by 1 base and J by 7 bases, and 8 bases separated the two germline ends. There are 14 residues in the CDR3. The CDR3 protein is CASSLGPKNSPLHF. As DNA, the CDR3 is TGTGCCAGCAGCTTAGGACCGAAAAATTCACCCCTCCACTTT.

At least ten counts were recorded for this clonotype. The V call is TRBV7-7, the J call TRBJ2-7, with TRBD1 matching over 11 bases. V lost 5 bases, J lost 11 bases, and 8 bases stayed unmatched. Germline CDR1 reads SSHAT; CDR2 reads FNYEAQ (reference sequence). The CDR3 extends over 13 amino acids. In DNA, the CDR3 is TGTGCCAGCAGCACTGGGACAGGGGGAAAGGAGTACTTC. Its protein product is CASSTGTGGKEYF.

This rearrangement joins TRBV7-2 to TRBJ2-1; TRBD2 agrees at 11 bases. CDR3 length equals 18 residues. V shed 3 bases and J 0 bases; nucleotides not matched to a gene: 7. CDR1 and CDR2 from the germline V gene are SGHTA and FQGNSA. The chain's CDR3 is CASSLRGTSGRSYNEQFF. The CDR3 region has the DNA TGTGCCAGCAGCTTGAGGGGGACTAGCGGTCGCTCCTACAATGAGCAGTTCTTC.

This clonotype showed up many times. The CDR3: CASSLVSGDTGELFF. CDR3 DNA sequence: TGCGCCAGCAGCTTGGTTTCAGGGGACACCGGGGAGCTGTTTTTT. The chain combines TRBV5-1 with TRBJ2-2; weak D call: TRBD1 (6 bases). The CDR3 totals 15 residues. Trimming removed 0 bases from V and 3 bases from J, with 9 bases in between. In germline, CDR1 is SGHRS, CDR2 YFSETQ.

In its sample, this clonotype was seen many times. The chain employs TRBV7-8 and TRBJ2-5, with 9 nucleotides matching TRBD2. J was trimmed by 2 bases and V by 5 bases; bases with no gene match: 15. In germline, CDR1 is SGHVS, CDR2 FQNEAQ. The length of the CDR3 is 18 residues. DNA for the CDR3: TGTGCCAGCAGCGTGGGGTGGGGGACTAGCAGGGCGCAAGAGACCCAGTACTTC. It is translated as CASSVGWGTSRAQETQYF.

A few counts support this clonotype. This chain joins TRBV7-6 and TRBJ1-2; a possible D gene is TRBD1 (6 bases). Germline V CDR1 and CDR2: SGHVS, FNYEAQ. The V end was cut by 1 base, the J end by 2 bases, with 17 bases between. The CDR3 loop spans 17 amino acids. The chain's CDR3 is CASSLGPGTRANYGYTF. The CDR3 coding sequence is TGTGCCAGCAGCTTAGGCCCCGGGACAAGGGCGAACTATGGCTACACCTTC.

There are many counts of this clonotype. J is TRBJ2-5 and V is TRBV2, with 11 bases identical to TRBD1. J gave up 4 bases and V 4 bases, and 8 bases lay outside the gene matches. Germline V gene sequence: CDR1 SNHLY, CDR2 FYNNEI. CDR3 length equals 16 residues. The CDR3: CASSGWTGGILETQYF. The CDR3 bases are TGTGCCAGCAGTGGTTGGACAGGGGGCATTTTAGAGACCCAGTACTTC.

This clonotype was detected ten times or more. The rearrangement uses TRBV4-1 and TRBJ2-5, with D perhaps matching TRBD2 (5 bases). V was cut by 4 bases and J by 1 base, with 7 bases left in between. Germline CDR1 MGHRA, CDR2 YSYEKL. The length of the CDR3 is 13 residues. Here the CDR3 reads CASSLAIQETQYF. The CDR3, as DNA: TGCGCCAGCAGCCTAGCGATCCAAGAGACCCAGTACTTC.